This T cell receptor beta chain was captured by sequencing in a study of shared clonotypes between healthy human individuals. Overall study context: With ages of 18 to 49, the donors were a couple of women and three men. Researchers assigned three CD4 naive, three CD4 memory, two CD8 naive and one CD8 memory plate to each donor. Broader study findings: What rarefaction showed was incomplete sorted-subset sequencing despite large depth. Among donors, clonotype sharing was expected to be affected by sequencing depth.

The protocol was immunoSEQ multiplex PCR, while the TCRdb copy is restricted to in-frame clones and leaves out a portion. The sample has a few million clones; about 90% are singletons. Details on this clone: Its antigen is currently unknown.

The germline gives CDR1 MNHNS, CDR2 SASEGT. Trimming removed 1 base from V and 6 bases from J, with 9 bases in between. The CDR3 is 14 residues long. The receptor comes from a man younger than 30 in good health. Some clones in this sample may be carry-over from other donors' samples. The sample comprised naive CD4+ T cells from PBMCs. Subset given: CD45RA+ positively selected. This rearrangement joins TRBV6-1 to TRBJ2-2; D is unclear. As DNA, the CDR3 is TGTGCCAGCAGTGAAGTCATCCCCCCCGGGGAGCTGTTTTTT. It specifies CASSEVIPPGELFF.